The entry that follows covers one T cell receptor beta chain sequence. Antigen specificity is unknown. Method: immunoSEQ multiplex PCR; TCRdb's copy keeps in-frame clones and lacks some. The data show a few hundred thousand clones, 86% seen once. This sample stems from a study of cytomegalovirus exposure and HLA in healthy donors. Study overall: According to later analysis, the same platform produced the 110 or so validation and approximately 630 first-cohort repertoires.

The study, taken as a whole, reports: High sensitivity and specificity were reportedly achieved when the classifier diagnosed cytomegalovirus status.

The sequenced sample consisted of PBMCs. This receptor was identified in a woman in her late teens or twenties in good health and CMV-seronegative.

CDR3 protein: CASSLAPENQPQHF. CDR3 DNA: TGCGCCAGCAGCTTGGCCCCGGAGAATCAGCCCCAGCATTTT. This rearrangement joins TRBV5-1 to TRBJ1-5; D not resolved. The CDR3 is 14 residues long. The V end was cut by 0 bases, the J end by 4 bases, with 8 bases between. Germline V lookup: CDR1 SGHRS, CDR2 YFSETQ. Looking up the rest from reference TRBV5-1 and TRBJ1-5 gives the full variable domain: KAGVTQTPRYLIKTRGQQVTLSCSPISGHRSVSWYQQTPGQGLQFLFEYFSETQRNKGNFPGRFSGRQFSNSRSEMNVSTLELGDSALYLCASSLAPENQPQHFGDGTRLSIL.